This T cell receptor beta chain was identified during a study of control samples from healthy donors and cancer patients (TCRdb year 2020). The V and J ends are trimmed by 6 bases and 3 bases, leaving 14 bases between them. The germline V gene encodes CDR1 MNHEY and CDR2 SVGAGI. The CDR3, cysteine through phenylalanine, is 14 amino acids long. Only the CDR3 DNA stays, 42 bases, in frame from base 1. Receptor libraries were prepared by the immunoSEQ multiplex PCR assay. TCRdb carries this immuneACCESS record with in-frame sequences only. Its versions omit some clonotypes, under half of them owing to an unresolved V gene in the studies checked, with the rest unexplained. For this sample the table gives roughly 450,000 clones, of which 75% to 95% were detected only once. Just under 6.5% of the sample belongs to the ten largest clones. Worth noting for this clone: Its specific antigen is unknown. Base qualities are not at hand, and no much larger clone is one base apart.

The origin of this receptor is a man in his forties with head and neck cancer. Sequencing was performed on PBMCs. Recombination linked TRBV6-5 to TRBJ1-2; the D gene lacks a confident call. The DNA reads TGTGCCAGCAGCTTTGAGAGCCTCCACTATGGCTACACCTTC. Its translation reads: CASSFESLHYGYTF.